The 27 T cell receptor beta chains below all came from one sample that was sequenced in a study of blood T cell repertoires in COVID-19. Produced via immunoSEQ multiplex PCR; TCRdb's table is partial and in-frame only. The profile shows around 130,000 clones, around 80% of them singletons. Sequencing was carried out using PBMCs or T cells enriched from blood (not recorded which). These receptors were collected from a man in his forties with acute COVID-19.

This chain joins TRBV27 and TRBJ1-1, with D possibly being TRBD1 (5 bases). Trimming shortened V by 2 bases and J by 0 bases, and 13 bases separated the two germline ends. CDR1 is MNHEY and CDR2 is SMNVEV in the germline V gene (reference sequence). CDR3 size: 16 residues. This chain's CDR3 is CASSLSGGDLNTEAFF. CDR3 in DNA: TGTGCCAGCAGTTTAAGCGGGGGGGACTTGAACACTGAAGCTTTCTTT.

The CDR3 protein is CASSGGRNYEQYF. The DNA for the CDR3 is TGTGCCAGCAGTGGGGGCCGAAACTACGAGCAGTACTTC. The chain uses TRBV2 and TRBJ2-7; perhaps TRBD1 as D (5 bases). Germline loops: CDR1 SNHLY, CDR2 FYNNEI. Trimming removed 4 bases from V and 3 bases from J, with 10 bases in between. The CDR3 consists of 13 residues. Filled out from reference TRBV2 and TRBJ2-7, the complete variable domain reads EPEVTQTPSHQVTQMGQEVILRCVPISNHLYFYWYRQILGQKVEFLVSFYNNEISEKSEIFDDQFSVERPDGSNFTLKIRSTKLEDSAMYFCASSGGRNYEQYFGPGTRLTVT.

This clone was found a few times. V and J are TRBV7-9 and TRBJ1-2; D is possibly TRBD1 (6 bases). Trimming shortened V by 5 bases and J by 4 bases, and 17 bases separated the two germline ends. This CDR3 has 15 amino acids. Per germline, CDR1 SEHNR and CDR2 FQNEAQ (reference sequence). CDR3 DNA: TGTGCCAGCAGCCCCTCAACAGGGCGATTCTATGGCTACACCTTC. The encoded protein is CASSPSTGRFYGYTF.

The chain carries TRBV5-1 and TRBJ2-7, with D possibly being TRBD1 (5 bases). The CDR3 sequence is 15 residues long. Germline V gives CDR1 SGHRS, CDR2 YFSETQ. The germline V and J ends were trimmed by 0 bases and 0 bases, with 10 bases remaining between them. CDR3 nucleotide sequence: TGCGCCAGCAGCTTGGAGGGCAGGGCCTCCTACGAGCAGTACTTC. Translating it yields CASSLEGRASYEQYF.

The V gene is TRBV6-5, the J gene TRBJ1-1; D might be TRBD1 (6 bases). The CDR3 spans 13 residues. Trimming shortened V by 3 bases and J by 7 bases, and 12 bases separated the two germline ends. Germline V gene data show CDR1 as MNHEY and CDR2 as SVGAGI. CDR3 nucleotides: TGTGCCAGCAGTTATTGGGGGCAGGGTGAAGCTTTCTTT. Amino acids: CASSYWGQGEAFF.

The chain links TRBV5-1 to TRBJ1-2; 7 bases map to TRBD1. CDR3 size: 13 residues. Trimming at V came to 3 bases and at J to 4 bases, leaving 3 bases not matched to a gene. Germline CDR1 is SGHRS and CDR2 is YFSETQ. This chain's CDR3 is CASSSGTVYGYTF. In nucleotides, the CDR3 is TGCGCCAGCAGCTCCGGGACAGTCTATGGCTACACCTTC.

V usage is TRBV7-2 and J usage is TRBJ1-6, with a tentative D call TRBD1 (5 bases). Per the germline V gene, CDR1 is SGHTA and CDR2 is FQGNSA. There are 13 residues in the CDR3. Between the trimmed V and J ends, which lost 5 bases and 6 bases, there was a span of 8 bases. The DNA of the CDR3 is TGTGCCAGCAGCCCAGACAGTAATTCACCCCTCCACTTT. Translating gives CASSPDSNSPLHF.

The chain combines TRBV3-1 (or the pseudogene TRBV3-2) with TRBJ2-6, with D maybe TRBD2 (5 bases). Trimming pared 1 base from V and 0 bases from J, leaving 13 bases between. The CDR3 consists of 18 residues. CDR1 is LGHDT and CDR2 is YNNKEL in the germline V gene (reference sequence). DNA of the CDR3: TGTGCCAGCAGCCAAGCGCGGGCCCTATCCTCTGGGGCCAACGTCCTGACTTTC. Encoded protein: CASSQARALSSGANVLTF.

CDR3 nucleotide sequence: TGTGCCAGCAGCTCGCCGAACCCAGGGTCGTATGGCTACACCTTC. It encodes CASSSPNPGSYGYTF. This chain links TRBV7-2 with TRBJ1-2, with a tentative D call TRBD1 (5 bases). The CDR3 runs to 15 residues. With 4 bases removed from V and 5 bases from J, the gap between germline ends came to 17 bases. CDR1 and CDR2 (germline): SGHTA, FQGNSA.

DNA of the CDR3: TGCGCCAGCAGCCAAAAGGGACTAGCGGGAGGGGGCACCGGGGAGCTGTTTTTT. It codes for CASSQKGLAGGGTGELFF. The chain employs TRBV4-1 and TRBJ2-2; 16 bases fit TRBD2. V lost 2 bases and J lost 4; bases outside the gene matches: 4. The CDR3 is 18 amino acids. CDR1 and CDR2 (germline): MGHRA, YSYEKL.

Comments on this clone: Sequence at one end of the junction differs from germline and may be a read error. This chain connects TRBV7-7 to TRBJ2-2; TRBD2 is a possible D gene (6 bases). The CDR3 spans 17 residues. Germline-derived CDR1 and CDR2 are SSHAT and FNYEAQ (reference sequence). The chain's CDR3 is CASSFARPLEGTGELFF. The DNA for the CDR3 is TGTGCTAGCAGCTTCGCGCGACCCTTGGAGGGGACCGGGGAGCTGTTTTTT.

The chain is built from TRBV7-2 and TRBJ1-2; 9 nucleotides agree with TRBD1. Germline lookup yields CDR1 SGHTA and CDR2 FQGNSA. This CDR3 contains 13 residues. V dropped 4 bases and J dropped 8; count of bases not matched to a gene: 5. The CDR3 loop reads CASSYGQGIGYTF. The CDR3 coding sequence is TGTGCCAGCAGCTACGGACAGGGGATAGGCTACACCTTC.

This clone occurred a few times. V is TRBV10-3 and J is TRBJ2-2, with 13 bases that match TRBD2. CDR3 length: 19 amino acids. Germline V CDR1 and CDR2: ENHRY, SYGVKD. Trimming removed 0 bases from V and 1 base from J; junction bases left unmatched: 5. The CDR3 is CAISESLGLAGVNTGELFF. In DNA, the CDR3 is TGTGCCATCAGTGAGTCATTAGGACTAGCGGGGGTGAACACCGGGGAGCTGTTTTTT.

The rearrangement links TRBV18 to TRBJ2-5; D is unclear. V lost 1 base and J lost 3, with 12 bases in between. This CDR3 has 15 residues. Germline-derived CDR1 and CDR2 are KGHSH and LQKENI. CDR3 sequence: CASSPRVGQEETQYF. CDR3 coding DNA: TGTGCCAGCTCACCACGGGTTGGGCAGGAAGAGACCCAGTACTTC.

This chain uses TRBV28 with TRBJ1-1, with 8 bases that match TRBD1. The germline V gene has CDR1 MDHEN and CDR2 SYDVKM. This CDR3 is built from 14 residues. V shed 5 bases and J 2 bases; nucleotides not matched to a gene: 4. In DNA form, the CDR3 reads TGTGCCAGCAGTCAGGGGGCCTTTAACACTGAAGCTTTCTTT. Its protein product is CASSQGAFNTEAFF.

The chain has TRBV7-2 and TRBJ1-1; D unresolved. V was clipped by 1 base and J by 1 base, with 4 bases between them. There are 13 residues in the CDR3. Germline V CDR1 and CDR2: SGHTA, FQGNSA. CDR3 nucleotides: TGTGCCAGCAGCTTAGATAGGAACACTGAAGCTTTCTTT. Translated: CASSLDRNTEAFF.

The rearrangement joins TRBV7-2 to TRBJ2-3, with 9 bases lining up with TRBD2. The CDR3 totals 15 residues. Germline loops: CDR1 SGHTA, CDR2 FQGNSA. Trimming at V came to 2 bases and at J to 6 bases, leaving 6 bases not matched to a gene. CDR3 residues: CASSLLAGPPDTQYF. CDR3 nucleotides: TGTGCCAGCAGCTTACTAGCGGGGCCTCCGGATACGCAGTATTTT.

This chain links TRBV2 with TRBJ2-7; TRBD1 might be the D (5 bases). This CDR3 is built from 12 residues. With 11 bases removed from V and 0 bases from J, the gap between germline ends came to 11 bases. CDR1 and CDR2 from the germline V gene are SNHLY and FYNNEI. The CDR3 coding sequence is TGTGCCTGCAAGACAGACTCCTACGAGCAGTACTTC. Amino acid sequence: CACKTDSYEQYF.

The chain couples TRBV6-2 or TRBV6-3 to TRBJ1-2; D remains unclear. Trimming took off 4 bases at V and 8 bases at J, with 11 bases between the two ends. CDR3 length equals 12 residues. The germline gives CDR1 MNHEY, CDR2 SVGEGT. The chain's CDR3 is CASSWVARGYTF. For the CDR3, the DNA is TGTGCCAGCAGTTGGGTAGCTCGAGGCTACACCTTC.

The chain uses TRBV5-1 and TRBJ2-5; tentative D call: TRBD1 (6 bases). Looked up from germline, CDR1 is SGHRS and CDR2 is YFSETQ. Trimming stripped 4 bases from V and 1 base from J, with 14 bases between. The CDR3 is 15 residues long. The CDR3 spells CASSRHQDSQETQYF. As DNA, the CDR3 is TGCGCCAGCAGCCGACACCAGGACAGCCAAGAGACCCAGTACTTC.

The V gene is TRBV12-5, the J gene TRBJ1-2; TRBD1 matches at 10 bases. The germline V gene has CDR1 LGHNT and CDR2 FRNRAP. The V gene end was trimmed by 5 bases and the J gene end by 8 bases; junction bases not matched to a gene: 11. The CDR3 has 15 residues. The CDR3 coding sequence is TGTGCTAGTGGTCCCACCTGGGACAGGGGTGGCGGCTACACCTTC. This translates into CASGPTWDRGGGYTF.

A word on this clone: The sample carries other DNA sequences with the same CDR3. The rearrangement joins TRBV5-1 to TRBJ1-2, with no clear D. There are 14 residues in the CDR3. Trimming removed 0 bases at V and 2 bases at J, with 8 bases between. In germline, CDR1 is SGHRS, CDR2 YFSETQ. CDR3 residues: CASSLGQANYGYTF. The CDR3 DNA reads TGCGCCAGCAGCTTGGGCCAGGCCAACTATGGCTACACCTTC.

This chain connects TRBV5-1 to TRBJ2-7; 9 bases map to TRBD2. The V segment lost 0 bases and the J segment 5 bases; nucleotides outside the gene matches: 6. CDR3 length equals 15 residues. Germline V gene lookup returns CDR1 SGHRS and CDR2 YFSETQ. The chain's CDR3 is CASSLVAGGPNEQYF. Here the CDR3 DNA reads TGCGCCAGCAGCTTGGTGGCGGGAGGGCCCAACGAGCAGTACTTC.

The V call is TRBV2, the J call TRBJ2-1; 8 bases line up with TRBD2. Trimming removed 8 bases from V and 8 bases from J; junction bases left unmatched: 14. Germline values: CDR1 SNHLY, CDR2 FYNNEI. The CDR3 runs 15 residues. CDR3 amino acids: CASGPGASGSHEQFF. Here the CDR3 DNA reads TGTGCCAGCGGACCTGGGGCTAGCGGGTCCCATGAGCAGTTCTTC.

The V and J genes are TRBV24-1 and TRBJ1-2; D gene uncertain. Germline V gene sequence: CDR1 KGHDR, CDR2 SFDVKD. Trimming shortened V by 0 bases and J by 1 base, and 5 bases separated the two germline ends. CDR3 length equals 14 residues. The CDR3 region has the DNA TGTGCCACCAGTGATTTGAACAGTAACTATGGCTACACCTTC. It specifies CATSDLNSNYGYTF.

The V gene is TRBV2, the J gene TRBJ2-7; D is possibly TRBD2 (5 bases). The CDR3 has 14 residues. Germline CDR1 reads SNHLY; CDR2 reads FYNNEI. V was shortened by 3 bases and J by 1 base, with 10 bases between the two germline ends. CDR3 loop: CASSERALSYEQYF. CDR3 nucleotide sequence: TGTGCCAGCAGTGAGCGGGCCCTATCCTACGAGCAGTACTTC.

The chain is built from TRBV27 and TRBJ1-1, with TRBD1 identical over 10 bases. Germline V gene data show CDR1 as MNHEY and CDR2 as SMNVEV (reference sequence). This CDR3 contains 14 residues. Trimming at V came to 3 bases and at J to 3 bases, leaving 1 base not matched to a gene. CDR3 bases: TGTGCCAGCAGTTTTGACAGGGGGCACACTGAAGCTTTCTTT. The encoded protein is CASSFDRGHTEAFF.